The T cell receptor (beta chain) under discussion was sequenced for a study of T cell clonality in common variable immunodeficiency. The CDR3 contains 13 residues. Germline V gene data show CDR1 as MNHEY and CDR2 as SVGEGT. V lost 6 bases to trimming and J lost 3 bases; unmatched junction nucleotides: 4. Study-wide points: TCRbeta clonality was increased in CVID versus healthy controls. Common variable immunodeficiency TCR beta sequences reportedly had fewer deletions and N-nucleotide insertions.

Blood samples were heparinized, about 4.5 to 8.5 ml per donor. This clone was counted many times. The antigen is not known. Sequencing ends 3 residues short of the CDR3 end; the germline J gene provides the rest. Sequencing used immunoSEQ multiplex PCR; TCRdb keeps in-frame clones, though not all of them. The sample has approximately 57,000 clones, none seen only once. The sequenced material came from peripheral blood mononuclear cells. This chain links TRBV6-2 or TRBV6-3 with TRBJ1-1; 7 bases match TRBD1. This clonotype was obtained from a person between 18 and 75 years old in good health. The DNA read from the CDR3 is TGTGCCAGCAGGCCCCAGGGGGACACTGAA. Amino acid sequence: CASRPQGDTE. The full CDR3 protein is CASRPQGDTEAFF.